This T cell receptor beta chain was sequenced for a study of blood T cell repertoires in COVID-19. Study-wide background: COVID-19 samples, acute and convalescent, were from the United States, Italy and Spain. PBMCs, B-cell-depleted T cells, or T cells were the source of the cDNA or gDNA that made up the material.

Trimming shortened V by 5 bases and J by 0 bases, and 8 bases separated the two germline ends. The CDR3 is 14 residues long. The germline V gene encodes CDR1 SGHNT and CDR2 YYREEE (reference sequence). In the original workflow: Estimation of nucleated cell counts was performed using reference gene primer amplification. Measured with immunoSEQ multiplex PCR; TCRdb has only the in-frame clones, and not every one. The V and J calls and clone size come from that table; D and trimming were worked out from the DNA. Among 270,000 or so clones listed, roughly 85% were seen once. Sequencing was performed on peripheral blood. This sequence joins TRBV5-4 and TRBJ2-2, with D tentatively TRBD2 (5 bases). This TCR was recovered from a woman aged 18-29 years with acute or convalescent COVID-19. The chain's CDR3 is CASRFSANTGELFF. CDR3 bases: TGTGCCAGCAGGTTTAGCGCGAACACCGGGGAGCTGTTTTTT.